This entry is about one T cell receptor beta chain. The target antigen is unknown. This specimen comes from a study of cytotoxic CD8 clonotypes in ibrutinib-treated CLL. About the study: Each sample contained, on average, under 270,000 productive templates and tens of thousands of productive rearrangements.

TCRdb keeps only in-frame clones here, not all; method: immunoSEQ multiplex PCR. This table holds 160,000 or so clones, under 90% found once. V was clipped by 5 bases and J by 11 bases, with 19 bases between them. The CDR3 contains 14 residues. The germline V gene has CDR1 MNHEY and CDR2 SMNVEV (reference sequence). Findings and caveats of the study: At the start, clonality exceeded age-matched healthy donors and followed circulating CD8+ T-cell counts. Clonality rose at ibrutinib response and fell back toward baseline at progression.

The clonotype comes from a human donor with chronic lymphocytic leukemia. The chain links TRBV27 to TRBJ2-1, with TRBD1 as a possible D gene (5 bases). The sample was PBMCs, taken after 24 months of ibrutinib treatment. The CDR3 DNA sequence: TGTGCCAGCAGTCCCAGCCCCCCTCAGGGAAAGCAGTTCTTC. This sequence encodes CASSPSPPQGKQFF.